Each of the 32 T cell receptor beta chains below was sequenced from the same sample in a study of CD8 T cells in ankylosing spondylitis. TCRdb ran MiXCR on the 5' RACE reads and lists one entry per CDR3 protein. The sample yields 85,000 to 90,000 distinct CDR3 sequences, approximately 30% seen once. Sequencing input: blood, either unsorted or a sorted T cell fraction (not recorded which). The receptors derive from a male donor with ankylosing spondylitis or in good health (not recorded which).

This chain joins TRBV24-1 and TRBJ2-3; D remains ambiguous. Trimming stripped 2 bases from V and 0 bases from J, with 17 bases between. This CDR3 contains 18 residues. Germline V gene lookup returns CDR1 KGHDR and CDR2 SFDVKD. Here the CDR3 DNA reads TGTGCCACCAGTGATTCACTCGTCGACTTACCTAGCACAGATACGCAGTATTTT. Its translation: CATSDSLVDLPSTDTQYF.

This clonotype has only a few counts. This sequence joins TRBV29-1 and TRBJ2-1, with D tentatively TRBD1 (6 bases). V lost 0 bases, J lost 5 bases, and 8 bases lay in between. Germline values: CDR1 SQVTM, CDR2 ANQGSEA. The CDR3 runs to 13 residues. In DNA form, the CDR3 reads TGCAGCGTTGAAGATTGGACAGACAATGAGCAGTTCTTC. Amino acid sequence: CSVEDWTDNEQFF.

The chain has TRBV5-1 and TRBJ2-2; no reliable D call. CDR1 SGHRS and CDR2 YFSETQ come from the germline V gene. Trimming removed 1 base at V and 6 bases at J, with 10 bases between. CDR3 length: 14 amino acids. The chain's CDR3 is CASSLLESPGELFF. As DNA, the CDR3 is TGCGCCAGCAGCTTGCTGGAAAGCCCCGGGGAGCTGTTTTTT. The variable domain in full, with the rest retrieved from reference TRBV5-1 and TRBJ2-2, is KAGVTQTPRYLIKTRGQQVTLSCSPISGHRSVSWYQQTPGQGLQFLFEYFSETQRNKGNFPGRFSGRQFSNSRSEMNVSTLELGDSALYLCASSLLESPGELFFGEGSRLTVL.

The J gene is TRBJ1-1, the V gene TRBV12-3 or TRBV12-4; maybe TRBD1 (5 bases). This CDR3 is 12 amino acids long. Trimming pared 10 bases from V and 3 bases from J, leaving 12 bases between. CDR3 residues: CAISRGYTEAFF. In DNA, the CDR3 is TGTGCCATCTCCCGGGGGTACACTGAAGCTTTCTTT.

This clonotype was found a few times. V is TRBV29-1 and J is TRBJ2-7; D may be TRBD1 (6 bases). The CDR3 has 17 amino acids. CDR1 is SQVTM and CDR2 is ANQGSEA in the germline V gene. The V gene lost 5 bases and the J gene lost 4 bases, with 27 bases spanning the gap. The CDR3, as DNA: TGCAGCGTTCGGGGACAAGGTGGTAGTAGGGTGTCGTACGAGCAGTACTTC. Its protein product is CSVRGQGGSRVSYEQYF.

This sequence joins TRBV7-3 and TRBJ2-3, with D possibly being TRBD1 (6 bases). This CDR3 has 15 amino acids. V lost 6 bases to trimming and J lost 0 bases, with 13 bases between them. Germline assignment: CDR1 SGHTA and CDR2 FQGTGA. The CDR3 region has the DNA TGTGCCAGCAGGGACCCCGGACAGAGCACAGATACGCAGTATTTT. Amino acid sequence: CASRDPGQSTDTQYF.

This sequence joins TRBV7-3 and TRBJ2-1; D possibly corresponds to TRBD2 (6 bases). The germline V gene encodes CDR1 SGHTA and CDR2 FQGTGA. Trimming cost V 5 bases and J 3 bases, with 11 bases left between them. This CDR3 region has 14 residues. This CDR3 reads CASSRDFNYNEQFF. In DNA, the CDR3 is TGTGCCAGCAGCCGGGACTTCAACTACAATGAGCAGTTCTTC.

This clonotype was found a few times. The V and J genes are TRBV5-1 and TRBJ1-1; D gene uncertain. The CDR3 contains 14 residues. The V gene's germline CDR1 is SGHRS and CDR2 YFSETQ. Trimming left V 0 bases short and J 3 bases short, with 9 bases between. The CDR3 DNA reads TGCGCCAGCAGCTTGGGGGCTCGGGACACTGAAGCTTTCTTT. Its translation is CASSLGARDTEAFF.

The V call is TRBV5-1, the J call TRBJ2-2; tentatively, D is TRBD1 (6 bases). V lost 5 bases to trimming and J lost 1 base, with 9 bases between them. The CDR3 length is 14 residues. Germline CDR1 SGHRS, CDR2 YFSETQ. This chain's CDR3 is CASSRQENTGELFF. The DNA of the CDR3 is TGCGCCAGCAGTCGACAGGAGAACACCGGGGAGCTGTTTTTT.

This clonotype has only a few counts. The gene calls are TRBV29-1 and TRBJ2-5; 10 bases agree with TRBD1. Unmatched junction bases numbered 5, after V lost 0 bases and J lost 13 bases. The length of the CDR3 is 12 residues. Germline values: CDR1 SQVTM, CDR2 ANQGSEA. CDR3 residues: CSVEEPGQGSYF. CDR3 bases: TGCAGCGTTGAAGAGCCGGGACAGGGGTCGTACTTC.

This clonotype has ten or more counts. This rearrangement joins TRBV4-2 to TRBJ1-1; no clear D gene. Germline-derived CDR1 and CDR2 are LGHNA and YNFKEQ. The CDR3 covers 14 residues. The V and J ends lost 5 bases and 2 bases respectively, with 12 bases between them. CDR3 in amino acids: CASSGEYLNTEAFF. For the CDR3, the DNA is TGTGCCAGCAGCGGAGAGTACCTTAACACTGAAGCTTTCTTT.

The chain is built from TRBV6-5 and TRBJ2-5; D unresolved. The ends were cut back, 2 bases at V and 5 bases at J, with 3 bases in the middle. The CDR3 loop spans 11 amino acids. Germline CDR1 reads MNHEY; CDR2 reads SVGAGI. The CDR3 DNA follows: TGTGCCAGCAGTTACGCGGAGACCCAGTACTTC. This encodes CASSYAETQYF.

This clonotype was observed a handful of times. The V and J genes are TRBV12-3 or TRBV12-4 and TRBJ2-3; no definite D call. This CDR3 region has 14 residues. V was cut by 3 bases and J by 5 bases, with 12 bases left in between. CDR3 DNA sequence: TGTGCCAGCAGTTTTCAAGGGTTGGTAGATACGCAGTATTTT. Translating it yields CASSFQGLVDTQYF.

The rearrangement uses TRBV20-1 and TRBJ2-2; D remains unclear. The CDR3 has 14 residues. V lost 5 bases and J 1 base, leaving 11 bases between the germline ends. Per germline, CDR1 DFQATT and CDR2 SNEGSKA (reference sequence). CDR3 protein: CSADDTENTGELFF. CDR3 DNA: TGCAGTGCTGATGACACGGAGAACACCGGGGAGCTGTTTTTT.

Only a few counts were recorded for this clonotype. The chain combines TRBV7-2 with TRBJ2-5; the D gene is possibly TRBD1 (5 bases). CDR3 length equals 15 residues. The ends were cut back, 3 bases at V and 1 base at J, with 12 bases in the middle. Germline V gives CDR1 SGHTA, CDR2 FQGNSA. The CDR3 loop reads CASSFPLQGQETQYF. The CDR3 DNA is TGTGCCAGCAGCTTTCCCCTTCAGGGCCAAGAGACCCAGTACTTC. The whole variable domain, remainder taken from reference TRBV7-2 and TRBJ2-5, is GAGVSQSPSNKVTEKGKDVELRCDPISGHTALYWYRQSLGQGLEFLIYFQGNSAPDKSGLPSDRFSAERTGGSVSTLTIQRTQQEDSAVYLCASSFPLQGQETQYFGPGTRLLVL.

In its sample, this clonotype was seen many times. The chain couples TRBV29-1 to TRBJ1-1; D uncertain. V dropped 0 bases and J dropped 8 bases, with 4 bases sitting between them. The CDR3 extends over 10 amino acids. Germline loops: CDR1 SQVTM, CDR2 ANQGSEA. The CDR3: CSVEDREAFF. CDR3 nucleotide sequence: TGCAGCGTTGAAGACAGAGAAGCTTTCTTT.

This CDR3 reads CATSVLSGGPKGAGELFF. CDR3 DNA sequence: TGTGCCACCAGTGTGTTGTCCGGGGGACCAAAGGGCGCCGGGGAGCTGTTTTTT. The chain couples TRBV24-1 to TRBJ2-2; D perhaps matches TRBD2 (6 bases). Between the trimmed V and J ends, which lost 5 bases and 6 bases, there was a span of 24 bases. Per germline, CDR1 KGHDR and CDR2 SFDVKD. CDR3 length: 18 amino acids.

This clonotype was seen at least ten times. The V gene is TRBV20-1, the J gene TRBJ2-3, with a weak D call TRBD2 (7 bases). The V end lost 4 bases, the J end lost 5 bases, and 22 bases lay between the germline ends. Per the germline V gene, CDR1 is DFQATT and CDR2 is SNEGSKA (reference sequence). The CDR3 sequence is 16 residues long. In DNA form, the CDR3 reads TGCAGTGCTAACTCCCGCGGGGGCCAACGGGGAGATACGCAGTATTTT. Its protein product is CSANSRGGQRGDTQYF.

The V call is TRBV7-9, the J call TRBJ1-2, with 8 nucleotides matching TRBD1. V shed 5 bases, J shed 8 bases, and the junction held 10 bases outside the gene matches. Germline values: CDR1 SEHNR, CDR2 FQNEAQ (reference sequence). The CDR3 runs 14 residues. CDR3 sequence: CASSPGDRIKGYTF. In DNA, the CDR3 is TGTGCCAGCAGCCCGGGGGACAGGATTAAAGGCTACACCTTC.

The J gene is TRBJ2-3, the V gene TRBV12-5; D is ambiguous. Germline V gives CDR1 LGHNT, CDR2 FRNRAP. The V and J ends lost 5 bases and 5 bases respectively, with 5 bases between them. The CDR3 contains 11 residues. As DNA, the CDR3 is TGTGCTAGTGGTAAGGGAGATACGCAGTATTTT. This codes for CASGKGDTQYF.

This sequence joins TRBV6-1 and TRBJ1-5; TRBD1 agrees at 11 bases. J gave up 2 bases and V 6 bases, and 9 bases lay outside the gene matches. Looked up from germline, CDR1 is MNHNS and CDR2 is SASEGT. The CDR3 extends over 17 amino acids. The CDR3 protein is CASRPGQGAEGNQPQHF. For the CDR3, the DNA is TGTGCCAGCAGGCCCGGACAGGGGGCAGAGGGCAATCAGCCCCAGCATTTT.

On this clonotype: Sequence at one end of the junction differs from germline and may be a read error. The chain carries TRBV6-1 and TRBJ2-1; 7 positions agree with TRBD1. This CDR3 comprises 12 residues. The germline V gene has CDR1 MNHNS and CDR2 SASEGT. The CDR3 DNA follows: TGTGCCAGCAGTGAATGGGACAGCACCAGCTCGTTC. Amino acids: CASSEWDSTSSF.

This clonotype was picked up a small number of times. V and J are TRBV12-3 or TRBV12-4 and TRBJ1-1; D is unresolved. There are 12 residues in the CDR3. V was shortened by 10 bases and J by 0 bases, with 9 bases between the two germline ends. In DNA form, the CDR3 reads TGTGCCACCCGGGCCCTGAACACTGAAGCTTTCTTT. This encodes CATRALNTEAFF.

This clonotype showed up many times. The rearrangement links TRBV7-2 to TRBJ1-1; tentatively, D is TRBD1 (6 bases). Germline V gene data show CDR1 as SGHTA and CDR2 as FQGNSA. V was pared by 5 bases and J by 10 bases, with 20 bases between. This CDR3 is built from 14 residues. CDR3 sequence (DNA): TGTGCCAGCAGCAGGGGGACGGAGGTCGTGGGAGCTTTCTTT. It specifies CASSRGTEVVGAFF.

The rearrangement joins TRBV7-6 to TRBJ2-7, with D perhaps matching TRBD1 (6 bases). Germline assignment: CDR1 SGHVS and CDR2 FNYEAQ. This CDR3 comprises 12 residues. The V and J ends lost 4 bases and 7 bases respectively, with 11 bases between them. The DNA for the CDR3 is TGTGCCAGCAGCTACATTAGGGGGGAGCAGTACTTC. Translated, it gives CASSYIRGEQYF. Looking up the rest from reference TRBV7-6 and TRBJ2-7 gives the full variable domain: GAGVSQSPRYKVTKRGQDVALRCDPISGHVSLYWYRQALGQGPEFLTYFNYEAQQDKSGLPNDRFSAERPEGSISTLTIQRTEQRDSAMYRCASSYIRGEQYFGPGTRLTVT.

This clonotype appeared a few times. V and J are TRBV3-1 and TRBJ2-5; D ambiguous. This CDR3 is 12 amino acids long. V was clipped by 3 bases and J by 1 base, with 3 bases between them. Germline CDR1 and CDR2: LGHDT and YNNKEL (reference sequence). CDR3 loop: CASSHSQETQYF. Written as DNA, the CDR3 is TGTGCCAGCAGCCATTCCCAAGAGACCCAGTACTTC.

V usage is TRBV7-9 and J usage is TRBJ1-6; tentative D call: TRBD1 (6 bases). CDR3 length: 12 amino acids. V was cut by 5 bases and J by 12 bases, with 11 bases left in between. CDR1 is SEHNR, CDR2 FQNEAQ, per germline (reference sequence). CDR3 in DNA: TGTGCCAGCAGCCCAACAGGGCGACCCCTCCACTTT. Its translation is CASSPTGRPLHF.

This clonotype has more than one count but fewer than ten. V and J are TRBV28 and TRBJ2-7, with TRBD1 matching over 8 bases. Trimming at V came to 4 bases and at J to 4 bases, leaving 6 bases not matched to a gene. The CDR3 spans 14 residues. Germline CDR1 is MDHEN and CDR2 is SYDVKM. CDR3 in DNA: TGTGCCAGCAGTTCCCCAGGGGGCTTGTACGAGCAGTACTTC. This codes for CASSSPGGLYEQYF. The whole variable domain, remainder taken from reference TRBV28 and TRBJ2-7, is DVKVTQSSRYLVKRTGEKVFLECVQDMDHENMFWYRQDPGLGLRLIYFSYDVKMKEKGDIPEGYSVSREKKERFSLILESASTNQTSMYLCASSSPGGLYEQYFGPGTRLTVT.

V gene TRBV29-1 combines with J gene TRBJ1-2, with a possible D match to TRBD1 (5 bases). In germline, CDR1 is SQVTM, CDR2 ANQGSEA. The CDR3 is 13 residues long. Trimming removed 7 bases from V and 2 bases from J, with 14 bases in between. As DNA, the CDR3 is TGCAGCGACCAGGGAGGCCCCAACTATGGCTACACCTTC. It codes for CSDQGGPNYGYTF.

The rearrangement links TRBV27 to TRBJ2-1, with 7 bases identical to TRBD2. This CDR3 has 14 amino acids. Germline CDR1 reads MNHEY; CDR2 reads SMNVEV (reference sequence). V trimming: 8 bases; J trimming: 3 bases; junction bases outside the gene matches: 7. CDR3 bases: TGTGCCAGCGAACGGGGGAGGGGCTACAATGAGCAGTTCTTC. This translates into CASERGRGYNEQFF.

This clonotype turned up a few times. The chain uses TRBV2 and TRBJ1-5; no clear D. V lost 4 bases and J lost 4, with 8 bases in between. CDR3 size: 13 residues. Germline values: CDR1 SNHLY, CDR2 FYNNEI. This CDR3 is CASSVGSNQPQHF. CDR3 coding DNA: TGTGCCAGCAGTGTGGGCAGTAATCAGCCCCAGCATTTT.

This clonotype was recorded many times. In DNA form, the CDR3 reads TGTGCCAGCAATGGGGAGACCCAGTACTTC. Protein: CASNGETQYF. The chain is built from TRBV7-9 and TRBJ2-5, with D unclear. The CDR3 contains 10 residues. V gave up 7 bases and J gave up 5 bases, with 5 bases separating them. The germline CDR1 and CDR2 sequences are SEHNR and FQNEAQ (reference sequence).